Sequencing of this T cell receptor beta chain was carried out in a study of blood T cell repertoires in COVID-19. Across the whole study: PBMCs, B-cell-depleted T cells, or T cells provided the cDNA or gDNA that made up the material.

CDR1 is MNHEY and CDR2 is SMNVEV in the germline V gene (reference sequence). V was clipped by 2 bases and J by 0 bases, with 19 bases between them. This CDR3 region has 19 residues. This clone has only a few counts. Original data processing: Reference gene primer amplification gave estimated nucleated cell counts. TCRdb keeps only in-frame clones here, not all; method: immunoSEQ multiplex PCR. The V and J calls and clone size were taken over from that table, and D and trimming were inferred from the DNA. The table has 350,000 or so clones, 65% to 90% seen once. Those who participated ranged in age from roughly 18 to 90 years and resided in roughly 26 US areas.

The V and J genes are TRBV27 and TRBJ2-2; weak D call: TRBD2 (5 bases). The specimen was PBMCs or T cells enriched from blood (not recorded which). This sequence originates from a woman in her forties with acute COVID-19. The CDR3 nucleotides read TGTGCCAGCAGTTTAAATAGGCCGGGGTCCGGGGCGAACACCGGGGAGCTGTTTTTT. This codes for CASSLNRPGSGANTGELFF.